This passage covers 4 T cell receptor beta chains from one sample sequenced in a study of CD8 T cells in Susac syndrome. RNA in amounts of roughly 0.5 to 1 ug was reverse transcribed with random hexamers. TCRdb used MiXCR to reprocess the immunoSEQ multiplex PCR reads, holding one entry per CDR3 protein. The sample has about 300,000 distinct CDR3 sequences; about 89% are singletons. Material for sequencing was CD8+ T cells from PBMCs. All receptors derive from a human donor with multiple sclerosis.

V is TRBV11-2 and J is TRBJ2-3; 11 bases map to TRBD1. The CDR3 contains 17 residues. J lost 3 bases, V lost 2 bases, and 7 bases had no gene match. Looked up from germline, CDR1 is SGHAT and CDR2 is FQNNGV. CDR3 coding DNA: TGTGCCAGCAGCTTACCCGGCGGGACAGGGGGTACAGATACGCAGTATTTT. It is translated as CASSLPGGTGGTDTQYF.

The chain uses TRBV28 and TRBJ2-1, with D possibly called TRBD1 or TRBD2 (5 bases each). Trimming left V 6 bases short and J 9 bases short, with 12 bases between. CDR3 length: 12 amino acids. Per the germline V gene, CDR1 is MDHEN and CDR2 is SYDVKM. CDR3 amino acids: CASRGGGVEQFF. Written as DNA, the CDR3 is TGTGCCAGCAGAGGTGGGGGAGTTGAGCAGTTCTTC.

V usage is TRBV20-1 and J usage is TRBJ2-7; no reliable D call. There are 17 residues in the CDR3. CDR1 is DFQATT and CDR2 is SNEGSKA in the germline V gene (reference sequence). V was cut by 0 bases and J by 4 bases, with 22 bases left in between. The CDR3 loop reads CSARDSRAFNLGYEQYF. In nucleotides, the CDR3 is TGCAGTGCTAGAGATTCCCGGGCCTTCAACTTGGGGTACGAGCAGTACTTC.

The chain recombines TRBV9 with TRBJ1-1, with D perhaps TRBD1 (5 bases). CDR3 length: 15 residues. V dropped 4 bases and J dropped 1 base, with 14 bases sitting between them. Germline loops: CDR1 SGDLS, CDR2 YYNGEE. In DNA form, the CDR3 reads TGTGCCAGCAGCCCCGGGGGTGGGCCGAACACTGAAGCTTTCTTT. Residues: CASSPGGGPNTEAFF.